Below, 26 T cell receptor beta chains from the same sample are listed, as sequenced in a study of cytomegalovirus exposure and HLA in healthy donors. It was with 60 Vbeta and 13 Jbeta primers that the PCR ran. Using immunoSEQ multiplex PCR, the repertoire was profiled, and TCRdb retains in-frame clones only, with some absent. The sample contains approximately 100,000 clones, around 9.1% of which appear only once. Sequencing was done on a sample of PBMCs. These receptors were obtained from a man in his forties in good health and CMV-seropositive.

The rearrangement uses TRBV6-5 and TRBJ2-3; a possible D gene is TRBD1 (5 bases). The length of the CDR3 is 14 residues. V shed 2 bases and J shed 4 bases, with 10 bases lying between them. Germline V lookup: CDR1 MNHEY, CDR2 SVGAGI. The DNA for the CDR3 is TGTGCCAGCAGTTACCTGGGGCCCCCAGATACGCAGTATTTT. Amino acids: CASSYLGPPDTQYF.

This sequence joins TRBV7-2 and TRBJ2-2, with D perhaps matching TRBD1 (5 bases). The CDR3 runs to 13 residues. The V end lost 0 bases, the J end lost 6 bases, and 5 bases lay between the germline ends. Germline lookup yields CDR1 SGHTA and CDR2 FQGNSA. The CDR3 DNA reads as TGTGCCAGCAGCTTAGCGGGGCCCGGGGAGCTGTTTTTT. It is translated as CASSLAGPGELFF.

This clone was detected only a few times. The CDR3 bases are TGTGCCAGCAGCTTCGGGACAGGGACTGGAAACACCATATATTTT. Its translation is CASSFGTGTGNTIYF. The rearrangement joins TRBV11-2 to TRBJ1-3; TRBD1 matches at 9 bases. The junction had 2 bases not matched to a gene; V was cut back by 3 bases and J by 2 bases. CDR3 length: 15 amino acids. From germline, CDR1 is SGHAT and CDR2 FQNNGV.

This clone was seen more than once but under ten times. Other nucleotide sequences in the sample specify the same CDR3. This chain's CDR3 is CASRRVNEKLFF. In DNA form, the CDR3 reads TGTGCCAGCAGACGGGTTAATGAAAAACTGTTTTTT. The chain is built from TRBV7-9 and TRBJ1-4, with unresolved D. The CDR3 length is 12 residues. Germline V lookup: CDR1 SEHNR, CDR2 FQNEAQ (reference sequence). The ends were cut back, 6 bases at V and 4 bases at J, with 6 bases in the middle.

As regards this clone: Mismatch with germline at one junction end may stem from a read error. The V gene is TRBV4-3, the J gene TRBJ2-7; D may be TRBD2 (6 bases). The germline V gene has CDR1 LGHNA and CDR2 YSLEER. The CDR3 runs 13 residues. The CDR3 DNA follows: TGCGCCAGCGGCCAAGCGGGTTCCTACGAGCAGTACTTC. It yields the protein CASGQAGSYEQYF.

This clone was counted a few times. The chain is built from TRBV19 and TRBJ2-5; D not resolved. Germline V CDR1 and CDR2: LNHDA, SQIVND (reference sequence). V was shortened by 4 bases and J by 5 bases, with 8 bases between the two germline ends. This CDR3 has 12 residues. The CDR3 is CASSKAEETQYF. In DNA form, the CDR3 reads TGTGCCAGTAGTAAAGCTGAGGAGACCCAGTACTTC.

This clone was counted a few times. V gene TRBV6-5 combines with J gene TRBJ2-7, with 8 bases lining up with TRBD2. Germline CDR1 MNHEY, CDR2 SVGAGI. This CDR3 has 15 residues. The V and J ends lost 3 bases and 1 base, in that order; junction bases with no gene match: 5. The CDR3 coding sequence is TGTGCCAGCAGTTATTTGTCTAGCGGGTCCTACGAGCAGTACTTC. This gives the protein CASSYLSSGSYEQYF.

This clone turned up a few times. The rearrangement uses TRBV28 and TRBJ2-7; 10 bases map to TRBD1. The CDR3 spans 12 residues. From germline, CDR1 is MDHEN and CDR2 SYDVKM. V gave up 6 bases and J gave up 4 bases; unmatched junction bases: 0. The CDR3 is CASRDRGYEQYF. The CDR3 DNA sequence: TGTGCCAGCAGGGACAGGGGGTACGAGCAGTACTTC.

The V and J genes are TRBV25-1 and TRBJ2-7; 9 bases fit TRBD1. CDR3 length equals 13 residues. CDR1 is MGHDK, CDR2 SYGVNS, per germline. Germline trimming cut 8 bases from V and 2 bases from J; bases unmatched to any gene: 4. CDR3 coding DNA: TGTGCCAGCCGGGGACAGGGCACCTACGAGCAGTACTTC. As protein: CASRGQGTYEQYF.

The chain couples TRBV5-1 to TRBJ2-3; D unresolved. Germline CDR1 SGHRS, CDR2 YFSETQ. This CDR3 is built from 12 residues. The V end was cut by 4 bases, the J end by 3 bases, with 6 bases between. CDR3 nucleotides: TGCGCCAGCAGCCAGGTGACAGATACGCAGTATTTT. Translated: CASSQVTDTQYF.

A few counts support this clone. The chain uses TRBV30 and TRBJ2-1, with TRBD2 matching 7 bases. CDR1 GTSNPN and CDR2 SVGIG come from the germline V gene (reference sequence). The V segment lost 2 bases and the J segment 3 bases; nucleotides outside the gene matches: 10. The CDR3 is made up of 16 amino acids. The CDR3 coding sequence is TGTGCCTGGAGTCTCGGGGGAGGGCCTCTCTACAATGAGCAGTTCTTC. This gives the protein CAWSLGGGPLYNEQFF.

The chain combines TRBV27 with TRBJ2-3; TRBD2 matches 9 bases. This CDR3 comprises 15 residues. The V segment lost 3 bases and the J segment 3 bases; nucleotides outside the gene matches: 4. Per the germline V gene, CDR1 is MNHEY and CDR2 is SMNVEV (reference sequence). CDR3 DNA: TGTGCCAGCAGTTTCTCGACTAGCGGTACAGATACGCAGTATTTT. This codes for CASSFSTSGTDTQYF.

The DNA of the CDR3 is TGTGCCAGCAGCTCCGGACCTGGGGGGCAAGAGACCCAGTACTTC. Translated, it gives CASSSGPGGQETQYF. V and J are TRBV7-9 and TRBJ2-5; D may be TRBD2 (6 bases). Germline V CDR1 and CDR2: SEHNR, FQNEAQ (reference sequence). This CDR3 is 15 amino acids long. Trimming pared 4 bases from V and 2 bases from J, leaving 14 bases between.

This clone was counted only a few times. The J gene is TRBJ2-1, the V gene TRBV11-2, with 12 bases matching TRBD2. In germline, CDR1 is SGHAT, CDR2 FQNNGV. Trimming took 6 bases from V and 4 from J; bases not matched to a gene: 4. The CDR3 sequence is 15 residues long. In DNA form, the CDR3 reads TGTGCCAGCAGACTACTAGCGGGAGGTTACAATGAGCAGTTCTTC. It codes for CASRLLAGGYNEQFF.

This clone came up a few times. The chain joins TRBV13 to TRBJ2-1; TRBD1 might be the D (6 bases). Trimming stripped 5 bases from V and 0 bases from J, with 8 bases between. The germline gives CDR1 PRHDT, CDR2 FYEKMQ (reference sequence). CDR3 length: 14 residues. The CDR3 sequence: CASSPTGSYNEQFF. The CDR3 DNA is TGTGCCAGCAGCCCGACAGGCTCCTACAATGAGCAGTTCTTC.

V usage is TRBV5-6 and J usage is TRBJ2-3; 11 bases are a match to TRBD2. The CDR3 is made up of 15 amino acids. Germline lookup yields CDR1 SGHDT and CDR2 YYEEEE. The ends lost 1 base at V and 6 bases at J; junction bases unmatched: 4. CDR3 loop: CASSLSASGRDTQYF. CDR3 in DNA: TGTGCCAGCAGCTTGTCGGCTAGCGGGAGGGATACGCAGTATTTT.

This clone was picked up a small number of times. The chain couples TRBV18 to TRBJ1-5, with D maybe TRBD1 (5 bases). CDR3 length: 15 residues. The V gene lost 2 bases and the J gene lost 6 bases, with 14 bases spanning the gap. Germline V gene sequence: CDR1 KGHSH, CDR2 LQKENI. CDR3: CASSPIQGEVQPQHF. The CDR3 DNA follows: TGTGCCAGCTCACCAATCCAGGGTGAAGTTCAGCCCCAGCATTTT.

This clone was observed a handful of times. The genes are TRBV9 and TRBJ2-1; 12 positions agree with TRBD2. J lost 6 bases, V lost 1 base, and 8 bases had no gene match. CDR1 is SGDLS, CDR2 YYNGEE, per germline. This CDR3 region has 17 residues. This CDR3 is CASSVHLLAGGSNEQFF. CDR3 sequence (DNA): TGTGCCAGCAGCGTACACCTGCTAGCGGGAGGGAGCAATGAGCAGTTCTTC.

The chain carries TRBV7-6 and TRBJ2-3, with TRBD1 identical over 9 bases. CDR3 length: 15 residues. CDR1 is SGHVS and CDR2 is FNYEAQ in the germline V gene. Trimming at V came to 2 bases and at J to 4 bases, leaving 4 bases not matched to a gene. CDR3 sequence (DNA): TGTGCCAGCAGCTTACGGGACAGGGTGGCAGATACGCAGTATTTT. It yields the protein CASSLRDRVADTQYF.

The chain is built from TRBV2 and TRBJ1-4; D perhaps matches TRBD1 (6 bases). V was cut by 6 bases and J by 3 bases, with 14 bases left in between. Germline lookup yields CDR1 SNHLY and CDR2 FYNNEI. The CDR3 spans 15 residues. In DNA form, the CDR3 reads TGTGCCAGCAGGACAGGAATTCTTGCTAATGAAAAACTGTTTTTT. It codes for CASRTGILANEKLFF.

This clone was counted only a few times. The chain uses TRBV6-1 and TRBJ1-2, with D unresolved. Germline CDR1 reads MNHNS; CDR2 reads SASEGT. CDR3 size: 14 residues. V was cut by 1 base and J by 4 bases, with 10 bases left in between. CDR3: CASSEVPAGYGYTF. The CDR3 DNA sequence: TGTGCCAGCAGTGAAGTTCCCGCGGGCTATGGCTACACCTTC.

This chain links TRBV14 with TRBJ2-7; 7 nucleotides match TRBD1. Germline V gives CDR1 SGHDN, CDR2 FVKESK. The CDR3 consists of 17 residues. V shed 2 bases and J 5 bases; nucleotides not matched to a gene: 15. CDR3 residues: CASSQRALGQLFDEQYF. CDR3 DNA sequence: TGTGCCAGCAGCCAAAGGGCCCTGGGACAGCTCTTCGACGAGCAGTACTTC.

The V call is TRBV4-2, the J call TRBJ1-1; 9 bases are shared with TRBD1. CDR3 length: 14 amino acids. The germline V gene has CDR1 LGHNA and CDR2 YNFKEQ. Unmatched junction bases numbered 6, after V lost 5 bases and J lost 5 bases. The CDR3 sequence: CASSGGQGLTEAFF. CDR3 nucleotide sequence: TGTGCCAGCAGCGGAGGACAGGGGCTGACTGAAGCTTTCTTT.

This clone has only a few counts. The V gene is TRBV9, the J gene TRBJ2-5; tentative D call: TRBD1 (5 bases). With 1 base removed from V and 1 base from J, the gap between germline ends came to 11 bases. Germline assignment: CDR1 SGDLS and CDR2 YYNGEE. CDR3 length equals 15 residues. CDR3 sequence reads: CASSVNAGFQETQYF. For the CDR3, the DNA is TGTGCCAGCAGCGTAAATGCAGGGTTCCAAGAGACCCAGTACTTC.

For this clone: One end of the junction is discordant with germline, which a read error may explain. This chain links TRBV2 with TRBJ2-7; D unresolved. Germline values: CDR1 SNHLY, CDR2 FYNNEI. This CDR3 is 13 amino acids long. The CDR3 here is CASTELSSYEQYF. CDR3 DNA sequence: TGTGCCAGCACTGAACTATCGTCCTACGAGCAGTACTTC.

V and J are TRBV7-9 and TRBJ2-4, with 7 bases aligning to TRBD2. CDR1 and CDR2 (germline): SEHNR, FQNEAQ (reference sequence). V lost 5 bases, J lost 11 bases, and 3 bases stayed unmatched. The CDR3 consists of 11 residues. DNA of the CDR3: TGTGCCAGCAGCGAGACTAGCTTTCAGTACTTC. It translates to CASSETSFQYF. Complete variable domain (other parts from reference TRBV7-9 and TRBJ2-4): DTGVSQNPRHKITKRGQNVTFRCDPISEHNRLYWYRQTLGQGPEFLTYFQNEAQLEKSRLLSDRFSAERPKGSFSTLEIQRTEQGDSAMYLCASSETSFQYFGAGTRLSVL.